A single sample is the source of the 7 T cell receptor beta chains below, sequenced in a study of early T cells in non-severe SARS-CoV-2 infection. TCRdb re-derived calls from the 5' RACE reads in MiXCR, one entry per CDR3 protein. The data contain more than 50,000 distinct CDR3 sequences, roughly 13% of them singletons. The specimen sequenced was whole blood. These receptors were taken from an adult who was a healthcare worker with PCR-confirmed SARS-CoV-2 infection or an uninfected control (not recorded which).

This clonotype was counted ten times or more. The V call is TRBV2, the J call TRBJ2-1; D gene uncertain. The ends were cut back, 5 bases at V and 4 bases at J, with 3 bases in the middle. The CDR3 is 11 residues long. Germline V gene data show CDR1 as SNHLY and CDR2 as FYNNEI. The CDR3 protein is CASSTYNEQFF. The CDR3, as DNA: TGTGCCAGCAGTACATACAATGAGCAGTTCTTC. Filled out from reference TRBV2 and TRBJ2-1, the complete variable domain reads EPEVTQTPSHQVTQMGQEVILRCVPISNHLYFYWYRQILGQKVEFLVSFYNNEISEKSEIFDDQFSVERPDGSNFTLKIRSTKLEDSAMYFCASSTYNEQFFGPGTRLTVL.

The sample holds a few counts of this clonotype. The chain is built from TRBV19 and TRBJ2-5; D remains ambiguous. The CDR3 runs to 13 residues. Trimming took off 3 bases at V and 2 bases at J, with 7 bases between the two ends. CDR1 is LNHDA, CDR2 SQIVND, per germline (reference sequence). The CDR3 spells CASSILAQETQYF. The CDR3 DNA sequence: TGTGCCAGTAGTATCTTGGCTCAAGAGACCCAGTACTTC. Supplemented by reference TRBV19 and TRBJ2-5, the full variable domain reads DGGITQSPKYLFRKEGQNVTLSCEQNLNHDAMYWYRQDPGQGLRLIYYSQIVNDFQKGDIAEGYSVSREKKESFPLTVTSAQKNPTAFYLCASSILAQETQYFGPGTRLLVL.

This clonotype turned up a few times. This rearrangement joins TRBV6-5 to TRBJ2-7, with TRBD2 matching 10 bases. With V trimmed by 2 bases and J by 2 bases, 9 bases remained unmatched. This CDR3 is built from 17 residues. CDR1 and CDR2 from the germline V gene are MNHEY and SVGAGI. The CDR3 spells CASSYDVAGGLTYEQYF. The CDR3 region has the DNA TGTGCCAGCAGTTACGACGTAGCGGGGGGCCTTACCTACGAGCAGTACTTC.

This clonotype was observed at least ten times. This chain uses TRBV6-1 with TRBJ1-1; 9 nucleotides line up with TRBD1. The CDR3 runs to 15 residues. Trimming removed 4 bases from V and 6 bases from J; junction bases left unmatched: 9. Per germline, CDR1 MNHNS and CDR2 SASEGT. The CDR3 loop is CASSVSDTGGAEAFF. The DNA of the CDR3 is TGTGCCAGCAGTGTATCGGACACAGGGGGCGCTGAAGCTTTCTTT.

CDR3 coding DNA: TGTGCCAGCTTCGGGGGCGCGGGAGGGAACACCGGGGAGCTGTTTTTT. This sequence encodes CASFGGAGGNTGELFF. This chain links TRBV7-2 with TRBJ2-2; 8 nucleotides match TRBD2. Trimming cost V 8 bases and J 1 base; bases outside gene matches: 9. The CDR3 sequence is 16 residues long. From germline, CDR1 is SGHTA and CDR2 FQGNSA.

The table lists this clonotype with a few counts. An end of the junction differs from the germline gene, which may be a read error. This chain connects TRBV28 to TRBJ1-5, with 8 bases that match TRBD1. The CDR3 extends over 15 amino acids. CDR1 MDHEN and CDR2 SYDVKM come from the germline V gene. CDR3 sequence: CASTLRTGSVMAQHF. Here the CDR3 DNA reads TGTGCCAGCACTTTACGGACAGGGAGTGTGATGGCCCAGCATTTT.

This clonotype was observed a few times. The chain uses TRBV11-2 and TRBJ2-6, with no clear D. CDR1 is SGHAT, CDR2 FQNNGV, per germline. CDR3 length: 15 amino acids. The V and J ends lost 5 bases and 1 base respectively, with 9 bases between them. This CDR3 reads CASSLDLSGANVLTF. The CDR3 DNA reads as TGTGCCAGCAGCCTCGACCTGTCTGGGGCCAACGTCCTGACTTTC. The full variable domain, its missing parts supplied by reference TRBV11-2 and TRBJ2-6, is EAGVAQSPRYKIIEKRQSVAFWCNPISGHATLYWYQQILGQGPKLLIQFQNNGVVDDSQLPKDRFSAERLKGVDSTLKIQPAKLEDSAVYLCASSLDLSGANVLTFGAGSRLTVL.